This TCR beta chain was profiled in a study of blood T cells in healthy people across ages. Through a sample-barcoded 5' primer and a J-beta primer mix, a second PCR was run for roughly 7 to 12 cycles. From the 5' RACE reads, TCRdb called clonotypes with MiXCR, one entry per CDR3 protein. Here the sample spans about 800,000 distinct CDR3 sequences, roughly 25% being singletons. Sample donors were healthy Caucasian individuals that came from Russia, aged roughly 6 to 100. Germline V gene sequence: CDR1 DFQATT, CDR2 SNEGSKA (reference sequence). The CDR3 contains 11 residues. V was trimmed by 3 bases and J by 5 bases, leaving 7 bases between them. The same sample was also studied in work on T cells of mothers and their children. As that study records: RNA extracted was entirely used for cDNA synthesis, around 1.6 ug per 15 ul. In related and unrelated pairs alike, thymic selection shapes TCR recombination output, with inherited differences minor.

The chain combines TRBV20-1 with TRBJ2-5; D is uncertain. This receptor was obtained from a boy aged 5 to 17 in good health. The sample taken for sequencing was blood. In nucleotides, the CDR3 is TGCAGTGCTAGTCACCGGGAGACCCAGTACTTC. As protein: CSASHRETQYF.